A single sample gave rise to the 21 T cell receptor beta chains below, sequenced in a study of shared clonotypes between healthy human individuals. Assay: immunoSEQ multiplex PCR; the TCRdb copy retains only in-frame clones and omits some. The sample lists roughly 2.2 million clones; around 93% were seen once. The specimen was naive CD4+ T cells from PBMCs. This sample's subset: CD45RA+ positively selected. The source is a man younger than 30 in good health. Some clones in this sample may be carry-over from other donors' samples.

The rearrangement uses TRBV7-9 and TRBJ2-5; 9 bases are a match to TRBD1. Germline trimming cut 5 bases from V and 4 bases from J; bases unmatched to any gene: 5. The CDR3 length is 14 residues. In germline, CDR1 is SEHNR, CDR2 FQNEAQ (reference sequence). The CDR3, as DNA: TGTGCCAGCAGCCAACGGGACAGGGCAGAGACCCAGTACTTC. The encoded protein is CASSQRDRAETQYF.

V usage is TRBV11-1 and J usage is TRBJ2-1; TRBD1 matches 8 bases. The J segment lost 2 bases and the V segment lost 6 bases, leaving 15 bases of the junction unmatched. Germline V gives CDR1 SGHAT, CDR2 FQDESV (reference sequence). CDR3 length: 18 residues. The CDR3 loop is CASRNDGQGLGPYNEQFF. CDR3 DNA sequence: TGTGCCAGCAGGAATGATGGACAGGGTCTGGGGCCCTACAATGAGCAGTTCTTC.

V gene TRBV9 combines with J gene TRBJ2-5; 7 bases agree with TRBD2. The V gene's germline CDR1 is SGDLS and CDR2 YYNGEE. After removal of 0 bases from V and 8 bases from J, the junction contained 19 bases not matched to a gene. This CDR3 region has 18 residues. The CDR3, as DNA: TGTGCCAGCAGCGTAGGGGAAAGGACTAGGAGGGGTATTGATACCCAGTACTTC. It translates to CASSVGERTRRGIDTQYF.

This clone has a handful of counts. Here the CDR3 reads CSVEVILGSTEAFF. Here the CDR3 DNA reads TGCAGCGTTGAAGTGATCTTGGGGAGCACTGAAGCTTTCTTT. The rearrangement joins TRBV29-1 to TRBJ1-1, with unresolved D. The CDR3 is made up of 14 amino acids. The germline V gene has CDR1 SQVTM and CDR2 ANQGSEA. V dropped 1 base and J dropped 4 bases, with 13 bases sitting between them.

V is TRBV6-1 and J is TRBJ1-1; D perhaps matches TRBD1 (5 bases). This CDR3 has 14 residues. CDR1 and CDR2 (germline): MNHNS, SASEGT. V was pared by 5 bases and J by 0 bases, with 10 bases between. CDR3: CASSPGRLNTEAFF. The CDR3 DNA reads TGTGCCAGCAGTCCGGGACGGTTGAACACTGAAGCTTTCTTT.

The V call is TRBV1, the J call TRBJ1-4; the table's TRBD1 call for D was not verified on the DNA. TRBV1 corresponds to a pseudogene. CDR3 size: 17 residues. The DNA of the CDR3 is TGCACCAGCAGCCACCAACAGGGCTTTGGGACTAATGAAAAACTGTTTTTT. It is translated as CTSSHQQGFGTNEKLFF.

The chain recombines TRBV2 with TRBJ1-4; D may be TRBD1 (5 bases). CDR1 is SNHLY and CDR2 is FYNNEI in the germline V gene. V was pared by 1 base and J by 8 bases, with 11 bases between. This CDR3 is built from 14 residues. This CDR3 reads CASSEEQGGEKLFF. CDR3 DNA sequence: TGTGCCAGCAGTGAAGAGCAGGGCGGGGAAAAACTGTTTTTT.

This clone was observed once. The chain has TRBV18 and TRBJ2-1; D is perhaps TRBD1 or TRBD2 (5 bases each). Per germline, CDR1 KGHSH and CDR2 LQKENI. The CDR3 has 17 amino acids. Trimming pared 0 bases from V and 8 bases from J, leaving 20 bases between. The CDR3 DNA follows: TGTGCCAGCTCACCACCATTGGACGGGGCCTTGTGGGATGAGCAGTTCTTC. As protein: CASSPPLDGALWDEQFF.

The chain has TRBV27 and TRBJ2-7; D not resolved. V lost 7 bases, J lost 5 bases, and 12 bases lay in between. The CDR3 length is 12 residues. Germline lookup yields CDR1 MNHEY and CDR2 SMNVEV (reference sequence). This chain's CDR3 is CASTSVGDEQYF. The CDR3 DNA follows: TGTGCCAGCACAAGTGTTGGGGACGAGCAGTACTTC.

V is TRBV19 and J is TRBJ2-3; D is perhaps TRBD2 (5 bases). The CDR3 is made up of 15 amino acids. From germline, CDR1 is LNHDA and CDR2 SQIVND (reference sequence). Trimming removed 3 bases at V and 5 bases at J, with 15 bases between. DNA for the CDR3: TGTGCCAGTAGTATTAACGAGATCAGCGGAGATACGCAGTATTTT. Translating gives CASSINEISGDTQYF. The full variable domain, completed using reference TRBV19 and TRBJ2-3, is DGGITQSPKYLFRKEGQNVTLSCEQNLNHDAMYWYRQDPGQGLRLIYYSQIVNDFQKGDIAEGYSVSREKKESFPLTVTSAQKNPTAFYLCASSINEISGDTQYFGPGTRLTVL.

The gene calls are TRBV11-2 and TRBJ2-1; weak D call: TRBD2 (6 bases). This CDR3 region has 17 residues. Trimming pared 1 base from V and 4 bases from J, leaving 17 bases between. The germline V gene has CDR1 SGHAT and CDR2 FQNNGV. The CDR3 here is CASSLGASGAGYNEQFF. CDR3 DNA: TGTGCCAGCAGCTTAGGTGCTAGTGGGGCGGGATACAATGAGCAGTTCTTC. Drawing the rest from reference TRBV11-2 and TRBJ2-1, the complete variable domain is EAGVAQSPRYKIIEKRQSVAFWCNPISGHATLYWYQQILGQGPKLLIQFQNNGVVDDSQLPKDRFSAERLKGVDSTLKIQPAKLEDSAVYLCASSLGASGAGYNEQFFGPGTRLTVL.

This clone was picked up one time. The chain employs TRBV28 and TRBJ2-1, with 10 bases aligning to TRBD1. The germline V gene has CDR1 MDHEN and CDR2 SYDVKM. The V gene end was trimmed by 5 bases and the J gene end by 4 bases; junction bases not matched to a gene: 8. CDR3 length equals 16 residues. The CDR3 here is CASSVPGQGSYNEQFF. The CDR3 nucleotides read TGTGCCAGCAGTGTCCCGGGACAGGGGTCATACAATGAGCAGTTCTTC. The full variable domain, completed using reference TRBV28 and TRBJ2-1, is DVKVTQSSRYLVKRTGEKVFLECVQDMDHENMFWYRQDPGLGLRLIYFSYDVKMKEKGDIPEGYSVSREKKERFSLILESASTNQTSMYLCASSVPGQGSYNEQFFGPGTRLTVL.

This chain links TRBV9 with TRBJ2-2; 7 bases fit TRBD2. This CDR3 has 15 residues. Germline values: CDR1 SGDLS, CDR2 YYNGEE. The ends lost 4 bases at V and 2 bases at J; junction bases unmatched: 5. The CDR3 region is CASSTRDYNTGELFF. DNA of the CDR3: TGTGCCAGCAGCACCCGGGACTACAACACCGGGGAGCTGTTTTTT. Full variable domain (remainder filled in from reference TRBV9 and TRBJ2-2): DSGVTQTPKHLITATGQRVTLRCSPRSGDLSVYWYQQSLDQGLQFLIQYYNGEERAKGNILERFSAQQFPDLHSELNLSSLELGDSALYFCASSTRDYNTGELFFGEGSRLTVL.

The rearrangement uses TRBV19 and TRBJ2-1, with D maybe TRBD1 (5 bases). The V gene's germline CDR1 is LNHDA and CDR2 SQIVND (reference sequence). V was trimmed by 5 bases and J by 4 bases, leaving 12 bases between them. The CDR3 extends over 14 amino acids. The CDR3 nucleotides read TGTGCCAGTAGTCCCCGGACATCTTACAATGAGCAGTTCTTC. Protein product: CASSPRTSYNEQFF. The entire variable domain, with the rest obtained from reference TRBV19 and TRBJ2-1, is as follows: DGGITQSPKYLFRKEGQNVTLSCEQNLNHDAMYWYRQDPGQGLRLIYYSQIVNDFQKGDIAEGYSVSREKKESFPLTVTSAQKNPTAFYLCASSPRTSYNEQFFGPGTRLTVL.

This clone was recorded once. The chain carries TRBV14 and TRBJ1-1; a weak D match, TRBD1 (6 bases). Germline V CDR1 and CDR2: SGHDN, FVKESK. The CDR3 contains 15 residues. Trimming removed 2 bases from V and 5 bases from J, with 15 bases in between. CDR3 protein: CASSQMGGGDTEAFF. The CDR3 nucleotides read TGTGCCAGCAGCCAAATGGGAGGGGGGGATACTGAAGCTTTCTTT.

This chain connects TRBV28 to TRBJ1-2, with a weak D call TRBD1 (5 bases). V lost 6 bases and J 2 bases, leaving 13 bases between the germline ends. In germline, CDR1 is MDHEN, CDR2 SYDVKM. This CDR3 comprises 14 residues. The CDR3 loop reads CASRLTVSNYGYTF. The CDR3 DNA reads as TGTGCCAGCAGGCTGACAGTTTCCAACTATGGCTACACCTTC.

This chain links TRBV5-1 with TRBJ2-3; tentative D call: TRBD1 (5 bases). V was trimmed by 4 bases and J by 1 base, leaving 13 bases between them. The CDR3 length is 15 residues. Germline CDR1 reads SGHRS; CDR2 reads YFSETQ. The CDR3 spells CASSPPEGGTDTQYF. The CDR3, as DNA: TGCGCCAGCAGCCCCCCCGAAGGGGGCACAGATACGCAGTATTTT.

The chain combines TRBV7-9 with TRBJ2-7, with a weak D call TRBD2 (6 bases). V lost 5 bases and J lost 7, with 15 bases in between. This CDR3 region has 13 residues. The germline CDR1 and CDR2 sequences are SEHNR and FQNEAQ (reference sequence). The CDR3 protein is CASSLTGSAEQYF. CDR3 coding DNA: TGTGCCAGCAGCCTAACCGGGAGCGCGGAGCAGTACTTC.

This chain links TRBV5-6 with TRBJ1-4, with D possibly matching TRBD1 (5 bases). The CDR3 length is 17 residues. Germline lookup yields CDR1 SGHDT and CDR2 YYEEEE. With 0 bases removed from V and 0 bases from J, the gap between germline ends came to 12 bases. CDR3 protein: CASSLAAGDATNEKLFF. The CDR3 DNA reads as TGTGCCAGCAGCTTGGCCGCTGGGGACGCAACTAATGAAAAACTGTTTTTT.

V and J are TRBV12-5 and TRBJ1-1; 10 bases fit TRBD1. Looked up from germline, CDR1 is LGHNT and CDR2 is FRNRAP. Germline trimming cut 6 bases from V and 4 bases from J; bases unmatched to any gene: 8. This CDR3 has 15 amino acids. For the CDR3, the DNA is TGTGCTAGTGGCGCTAGGGGACAGGGGAGCACTGAAGCTTTCTTT. As protein: CASGARGQGSTEAFF.

The chain combines TRBV4-3 with TRBJ2-2; possible D gene TRBD2, 6 bases. V lost 4 bases, J lost 11 bases, and 14 bases lay in between. Germline assignment: CDR1 LGHNA and CDR2 YSLEER. The CDR3 consists of 13 residues. The CDR3 region has the DNA TGCGCCAGCAGCCCCCGACTAGAAATAGAGCTGTTTTTT. This codes for CASSPRLEIELFF.